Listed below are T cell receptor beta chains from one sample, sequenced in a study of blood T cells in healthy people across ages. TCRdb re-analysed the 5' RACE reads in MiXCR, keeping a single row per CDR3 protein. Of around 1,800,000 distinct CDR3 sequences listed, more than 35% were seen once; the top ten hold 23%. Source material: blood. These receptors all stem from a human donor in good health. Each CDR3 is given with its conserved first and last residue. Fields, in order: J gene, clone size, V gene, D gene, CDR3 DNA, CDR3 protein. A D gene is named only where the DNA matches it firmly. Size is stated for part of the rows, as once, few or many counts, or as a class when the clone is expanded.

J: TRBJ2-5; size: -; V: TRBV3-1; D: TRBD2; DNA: TGTGCCAGCAGTACCCACGGGACTAGCGGGGAGACCCAGTACTTC; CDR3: CASSTHGTSGETQYF
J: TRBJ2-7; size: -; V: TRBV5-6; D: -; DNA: TGTGCCAGCAGCCCCACTAACGGGGGACCTTACGAGCAGTACTTC; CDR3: CASSPTNGGPYEQYF
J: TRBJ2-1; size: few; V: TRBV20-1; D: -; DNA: TGCAGTGCTAGAGATTTTGGACGGCTAAGTGGTGAGCAGTTCTTC; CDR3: CSARDFGRLSGEQFF
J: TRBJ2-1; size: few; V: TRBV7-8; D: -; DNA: TGTGCCAGCAGCACCTGGAGCGTCCCTACAAATGAGCAGTTCTTC; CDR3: CASSTWSVPTNEQFF
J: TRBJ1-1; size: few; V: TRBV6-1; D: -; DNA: TGTGCCATCACCCCAGGGCGGCCGCCTCAAGCTTTCTTT; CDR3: CAITPGRPPQAFF
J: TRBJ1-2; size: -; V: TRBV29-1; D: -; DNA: TGCAGCGTCCTACCAGTGGTGCCCAAGTCCACTAACTATGGCTACACCTTC; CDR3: CSVLPVVPKSTNYGYTF
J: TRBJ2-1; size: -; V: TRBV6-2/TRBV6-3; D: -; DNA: TGTGCCGGCAGTTGGACAGCCCTAAACGATGAGCAGTTCTTC; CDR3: CAGSWTALNDEQFF
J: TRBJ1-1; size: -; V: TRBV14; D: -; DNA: TGTGCCAGCAGCCAAGTACGGTTAGACACTGAAGCTTTCTTT; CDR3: CASSQVRLDTEAFF
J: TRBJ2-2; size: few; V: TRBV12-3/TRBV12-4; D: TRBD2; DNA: TGTGCCAGCAGTCCCGGACTAGGGATGAACACCGGGGAGCTGTTTTTT; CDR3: CASSPGLGMNTGELFF
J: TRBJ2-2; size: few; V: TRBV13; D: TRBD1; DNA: TGTGCCAGCAGCATGGGACAGGGTTTGGACACCGGGGAGCTGTTTTTT; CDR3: CASSMGQGLDTGELFF
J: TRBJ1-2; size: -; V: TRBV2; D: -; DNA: TGTGCCAGCATTAACAGCAACTATGGCTACACCTTC; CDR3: CASINSNYGYTF
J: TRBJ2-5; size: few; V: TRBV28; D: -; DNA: TGTGCCAGCAATTTGCGACAGATCCAAGAGACCCAGTACTTC; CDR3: CASNLRQIQETQYF
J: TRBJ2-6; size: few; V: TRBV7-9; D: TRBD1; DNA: TGTGCCAGCAGCTTAGCCTGGTCCCGTGACAGGGGTGCTGGGGCCAACGTCCTGACTTTC; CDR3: CASSLAWSRDRGAGANVLTF
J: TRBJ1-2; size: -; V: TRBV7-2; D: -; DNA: TGTGCCAGCAGTCAGCCACAGCACTATGGCTACACCTTC; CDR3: CASSQPQHYGYTF
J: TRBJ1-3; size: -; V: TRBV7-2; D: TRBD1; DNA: TGTGCCAGCAGCTTAACCCTGACAGGGCATGGAAGCACCATATATTTT; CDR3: CASSLTLTGHGSTIYF
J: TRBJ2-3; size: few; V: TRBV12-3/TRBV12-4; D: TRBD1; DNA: TGTGCCAGCAGTCCACAGGGGGCGATCGCAGATACGCAGTATTTT; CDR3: CASSPQGAIADTQYF
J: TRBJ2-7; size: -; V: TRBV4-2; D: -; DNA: TGTGCCAGCAGCCAAGGTCGGACAATTGGGTACGAGCAGTACTTC; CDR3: CASSQGRTIGYEQYF
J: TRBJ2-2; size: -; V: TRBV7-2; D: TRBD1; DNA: TGTGCCAGCAGCTTTGACAGGGTAACCGGGGAGCTGTTTTTT; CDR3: CASSFDRVTGELFF
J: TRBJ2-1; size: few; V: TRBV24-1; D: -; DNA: TGTGCCACCAGGGGCCCCGGGGGCCGATACAATGAGCAGTTCTTC; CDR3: CATRGPGGRYNEQFF
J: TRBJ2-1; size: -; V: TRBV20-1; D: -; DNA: TGCAGTGCTAGAGACTGGCGGAATGAGCAGTTCTTC; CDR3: CSARDWRNEQFF
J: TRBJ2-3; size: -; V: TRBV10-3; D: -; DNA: TGTGCCATCAGTCCTGGATCCACAGATACGCAGTATTTT; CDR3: CAISPGSTDTQYF
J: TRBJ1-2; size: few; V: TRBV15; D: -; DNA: TGTGCCACCAGCAGAGATGGAGTAGGCGGCCGAAATTATGGCTACACCTTC; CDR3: CATSRDGVGGRNYGYTF
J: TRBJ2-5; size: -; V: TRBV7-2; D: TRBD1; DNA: TGTGCCAGCAGCTGGAGCCTGACAGGGTCTTTCGGAGAGACCCAGTACTTC; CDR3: CASSWSLTGSFGETQYF
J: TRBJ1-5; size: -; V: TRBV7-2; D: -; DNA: TGTGCCAGCAGCTTAGCGGACGCAGGGTACCAGCCCCAGCATTTT; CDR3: CASSLADAGYQPQHF
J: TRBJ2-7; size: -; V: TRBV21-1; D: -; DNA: TGTGCCAGCAGCAAAGCGGGGACAGGCTACGAGCAGTACTTC; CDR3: CASSKAGTGYEQYF
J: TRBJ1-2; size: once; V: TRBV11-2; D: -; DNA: TGTGCCAGCAGCTTGACAGAAGGGGTGGGTAGCTACACCTTC; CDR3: CASSLTEGVGSYTF
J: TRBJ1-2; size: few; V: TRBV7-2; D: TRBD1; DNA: TGTGCCAGCAGCTTAACGGGGCAGGGGGAGAGAGGCTACACCTTC; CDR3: CASSLTGQGERGYTF